This T cell receptor (beta chain) appears in the sequencing data of a study of blood T cell repertoires in COVID-19. The wider study: Researchers got acute and convalescent COVID-19 samples from the United States, Italy and Spain.

The CDR3 is 13 amino acids. J lost 6 bases, V lost 6 bases, and 3 bases had no gene match. Clones were sequenced by immunoSEQ multiplex PCR, and TCRdb holds only the in-frame ones, with some missing. The table records over 85,000 clones, around 90% of them present only once. The sequencing sample was made of peripheral blood. The rearrangement uses TRBV12-3 or TRBV12-4 and TRBJ2-2, with TRBD1 identical over 8 bases. This TCR derives from an elderly woman with acute or convalescent COVID-19. Here the CDR3 reads CASRPTGAGELFF. Here the CDR3 DNA reads TGTGCCAGCAGGCCGACAGGGGCCGGGGAGCTGTTTTTT.